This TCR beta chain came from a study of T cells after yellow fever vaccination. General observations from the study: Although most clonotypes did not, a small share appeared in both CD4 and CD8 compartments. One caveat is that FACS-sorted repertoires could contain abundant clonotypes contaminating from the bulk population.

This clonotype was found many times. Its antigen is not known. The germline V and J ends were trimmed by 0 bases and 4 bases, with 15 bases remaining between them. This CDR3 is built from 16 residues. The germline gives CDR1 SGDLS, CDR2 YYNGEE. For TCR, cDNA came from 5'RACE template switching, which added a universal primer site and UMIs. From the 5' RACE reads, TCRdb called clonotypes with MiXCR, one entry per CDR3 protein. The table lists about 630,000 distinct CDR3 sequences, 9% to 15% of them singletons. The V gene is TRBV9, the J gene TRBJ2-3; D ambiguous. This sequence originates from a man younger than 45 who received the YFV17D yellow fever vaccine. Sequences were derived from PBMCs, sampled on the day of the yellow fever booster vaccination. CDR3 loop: CASSVGLRPKADTQYF. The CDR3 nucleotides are TGTGCCAGCAGCGTAGGTTTGCGGCCCAAGGCAGATACGCAGTATTTT.